This T cell receptor (beta chain) was retrieved from a study of molecular identifiers for immune sequencing clone quantification. TCRdb re-derived calls from the PCR reads in MiXCR, one entry per CDR3 protein. The sample records 490,000 or so distinct CDR3 sequences, over 20% being singletons. The CDR3 length is 16 residues. The V end lost 1 base, the J end lost 1 base, and 8 bases lay between the germline ends. Germline-derived CDR1 and CDR2 are KGHSH and LQKENI. The rearrangement links TRBV18 to TRBJ2-6; D assignment may be TRBD1 or TRBD2 (5 bases each). The clonotype comes from a human donor in good health. Some libraries in this study had Jurkat cell RNA spiked in. The source material was naive CD8+ T cells from blood, with Jurkat cell RNA spiked in. Subset here: FACS-sorted CD8+CD4-CCR7+CD45RA+ naive T cells. CDR3 amino acids: CASSPLGESGANVLTF. Written as DNA, the CDR3 is TGTGCCAGCTCACCACTGGGGGAGTCTGGGGCCAACGTCCTGACTTTC.